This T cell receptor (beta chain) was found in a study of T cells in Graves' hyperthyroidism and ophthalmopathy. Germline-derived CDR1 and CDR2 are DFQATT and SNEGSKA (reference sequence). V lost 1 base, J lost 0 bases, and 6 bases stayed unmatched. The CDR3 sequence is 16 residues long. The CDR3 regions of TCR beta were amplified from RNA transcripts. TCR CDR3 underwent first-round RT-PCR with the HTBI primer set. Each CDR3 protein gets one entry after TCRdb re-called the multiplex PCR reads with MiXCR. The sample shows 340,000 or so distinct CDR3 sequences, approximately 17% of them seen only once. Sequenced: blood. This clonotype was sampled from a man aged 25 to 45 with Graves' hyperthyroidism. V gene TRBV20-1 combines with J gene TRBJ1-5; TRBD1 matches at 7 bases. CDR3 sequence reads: CSARGAGGLSNQPQHF. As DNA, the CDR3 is TGCAGTGCTAGAGGGGCAGGGGGACTTAGCAATCAGCCCCAGCATTTT.